The next 30 T cell receptor beta chains were all read from a single sample in a study of PD-L1 blockade in urothelial cancer. TCRdb keeps only in-frame clones here, not all; method: immunoSEQ multiplex PCR. The sample records tens of thousands of clones, 75% to 90% being singletons. Regarding time point: pretreatment peripheral blood. Sequencing was performed on PBMCs, taken around atezolizumab (anti-PD-L1) treatment. Source of these receptors: a man aged 50-60 years with urothelial cancer.

The CDR3 DNA is TGTGCCTGGAGTGTCGGGATAGCTGGAAACACCATATATTTT. Its protein is CAWSVGIAGNTIYF. V is TRBV30 and J is TRBJ1-3, with D hard to call. The V end lost 0 bases, the J end lost 2 bases, and 8 bases lay between the germline ends. This CDR3 is 14 amino acids long. Per the germline V gene, CDR1 is GTSNPN and CDR2 is SVGIG (reference sequence).

This chain joins TRBV5-1 and TRBJ2-4, with 12 bases aligning to TRBD2. There are 17 residues in the CDR3. With V trimmed by 0 bases and J by 0 bases, 1 base remained unmatched. Germline V gene data show CDR1 as SGHRS and CDR2 as YFSETQ. The CDR3 loop is CASSLGTSGVAKNIQYF. The CDR3 DNA reads TGCGCCAGCAGCTTGGGGACTAGCGGGGTAGCCAAAAACATTCAGTACTTC.

In the case of this clone: The same CDR3 can be traced to other DNA sequences in this sample. This chain joins TRBV18 and TRBJ1-1; D unresolved. This CDR3 is built from 13 residues. CDR1 is KGHSH and CDR2 is LQKENI in the germline V gene. Deletions cut 2 bases from V and 4 bases from J, with 8 bases between. The CDR3: CASSPGQGTEAFF. CDR3 bases: TGTGCCAGCTCACCAGGGCAAGGCACTGAAGCTTTCTTT.

The V call is TRBV27, the J call TRBJ1-2; TRBD1 matches at 8 bases. The CDR3 covers 14 residues. In germline, CDR1 is MNHEY, CDR2 SMNVEV (reference sequence). Trimming took 3 bases from V and 6 from J; bases not matched to a gene: 6. Here the CDR3 reads CASSLRQGLDGYTF. The CDR3 DNA is TGTGCCAGCAGTTTGCGACAGGGGCTCGATGGCTACACCTTC.

For the CDR3, the DNA is TGCGCCAGCAGCTTGGGTCGCAGGGAGGATGAAGCTTTCTTT. Protein product: CASSLGRREDEAFF. The chain has TRBV5-1 and TRBJ1-1, with a possible D match to TRBD1 (5 bases). V was cut by 0 bases and J by 7 bases, with 13 bases left in between. From germline, CDR1 is SGHRS and CDR2 YFSETQ. CDR3 length equals 14 residues.

The chain has TRBV7-7 and TRBJ2-7; D possibly corresponds to TRBD2 (6 bases). The CDR3 consists of 13 residues. CDR1 is SSHAT and CDR2 is FNYEAQ in the germline V gene (reference sequence). CDR3 loop: CASSYSPGDEQYV. For the CDR3, the DNA is TGTGCTAGCAGCTACTCACCGGGGGACGAGCAGTACGTC.

In its sample, this clone was seen a few times. The chain uses TRBV11-3 and TRBJ2-3; 10 bases fit TRBD2. Trimming took 1 base from V and 6 from J; bases not matched to a gene: 10. Germline V lookup: CDR1 SGHNT, CDR2 YENEEA. This CDR3 comprises 17 residues. Written as DNA, the CDR3 is TGTGCCAGCAGCTTAGGAGTGGCTAGCGGGAGTCCCGATACGCAGTATTTT. Translating it yields CASSLGVASGSPDTQYF. The whole variable domain, remainder taken from reference TRBV11-3 and TRBJ2-3, is EAGVVQSPRYKIIEKKQPVAFWCNPISGHNTLYWYLQNLGQGPELLIRYENEEAVDDSQLPKDRFSAERLKGVDSTLKIQPAELGDSAVYLCASSLGVASGSPDTQYFGPGTRLTVL.

The chain combines TRBV5-1 with TRBJ2-5; possible D gene TRBD2, 5 bases. The germline CDR1 and CDR2 sequences are SGHRS and YFSETQ. CDR3 length equals 21 residues. V was shortened by 1 base and J by 5 bases, with 33 bases between the two germline ends. The CDR3 here is CASSLTAQRPRTGKRGETQYF. For the CDR3, the DNA is TGCGCCAGCAGCTTGACCGCTCAGAGGCCCCGGACGGGGAAGAGAGGGGAGACCCAGTACTTC.

V is TRBV6-4 and J is TRBJ2-3, with 8 bases aligning to TRBD1. In germline, CDR1 is MRHNA, CDR2 SNTAGT. The V gene end was trimmed by 4 bases and the J gene end by 2 bases; junction bases not matched to a gene: 5. This CDR3 spans 15 amino acids. CDR3 nucleotides: TGTGCCAGCAGTGGCGGACAGGGACCCACAGATACGCAGTATTTT. Translating gives CASSGGQGPTDTQYF.

In its sample, this clone was seen a few times. This sequence joins TRBV6-6 and TRBJ1-5, with D possibly being TRBD1 (6 bases). Trimming pared 6 bases from V and 0 bases from J, leaving 15 bases between. Per germline, CDR1 MNHNY and CDR2 SVGAGI (reference sequence). This CDR3 has 16 residues. The DNA of the CDR3 is TGTGCCAGCAGCCCGACGACAGGTGGTAGCAATCAGCCCCAGCATTTT. The encoded protein is CASSPTTGGSNQPQHF.

Points on this clone: At one end, the junction sequence differs from germline, possibly due to a read error. This rearrangement joins TRBV7-7 to TRBJ2-2; D gene unclear. Germline loops: CDR1 SSHAT, CDR2 FNYEAQ (reference sequence). This CDR3 comprises 15 residues. CDR3 nucleotides: TGTGCTAGCAGCTTAGTCGGTTTTGCAACCGGGGAGCTGTTTTTT. It translates to CASSLVGFATGELFF.

In this sample, this clone turned up once. CDR3 in DNA: TGTGCCAGCAGCGCGACTAGCACAGATACGCAGTATTTT. Its translation is CASSATSTDTQYF. The V gene is TRBV9, the J gene TRBJ2-3; D is uncertain. V lost 3 bases and J lost 0, with 5 bases in between. CDR1 and CDR2 from the germline V gene are SGDLS and YYNGEE. CDR3 length equals 13 residues.

The rearrangement links TRBV2 to TRBJ1-5, with TRBD1 as a possible D gene (6 bases). CDR1 SNHLY and CDR2 FYNNEI come from the germline V gene. The V gene lost 3 bases and the J gene lost 7 bases, with 16 bases spanning the gap. The CDR3 contains 15 residues. Here the CDR3 DNA reads TGTGCCAGCAGTGACTCTGGGGGCGCAGGGCAGCCCCAGCATTTT. It translates to CASSDSGGAGQPQHF.

This clone was seen more than once but under ten times. This chain's CDR3 is CASRSQAGGTEAFF. CDR3 coding DNA: TGCGCCAGCAGATCTCAGGCAGGGGGCACTGAAGCTTTCTTT. The V and J genes are TRBV5-1 and TRBJ1-1, with 7 bases that match TRBD1. Germline loops: CDR1 SGHRS, CDR2 YFSETQ. V trimming: 5 bases; J trimming: 4 bases; junction bases outside the gene matches: 8. The CDR3 consists of 14 residues.

This chain uses TRBV11-3 with TRBJ2-2; tentatively, D is TRBD1 (5 bases). The CDR3 is 13 amino acids. V lost 0 bases to trimming and J lost 11 bases, with 10 bases between them. In germline, CDR1 is SGHNT, CDR2 YENEEA. The CDR3 DNA is TGTGCCAGCAGCTTAGAGGGGCGGTCCGAGCTGTTTTTT. This encodes CASSLEGRSELFF.

In its sample, this clone was seen once. The rearrangement uses TRBV9 and TRBJ1-4; the match to TRBD1 covers 11 bases. This CDR3 spans 17 amino acids. Germline V gene data show CDR1 as SGDLS and CDR2 as YYNGEE. The V and J ends lost 2 bases and 4 bases, in that order; junction bases with no gene match: 7. The CDR3 spells CASSVGTGGLGNEKLFF. The DNA of the CDR3 is TGTGCCAGCAGCGTCGGGACAGGGGGGCTCGGTAATGAAAAACTGTTTTTT.

This clone was counted between two and nine times. The chain employs TRBV27 and TRBJ2-2, with D maybe TRBD2 (6 bases). CDR3 length equals 14 residues. V was trimmed by 10 bases and J by 1 base, leaving 13 bases between them. Germline V gene lookup returns CDR1 MNHEY and CDR2 SMNVEV (reference sequence). For the CDR3, the DNA is TGTGCCACCAACCGCGGGGTGAACACCGGGGAGCTGTTTTTT. Its protein product is CATNRGVNTGELFF.

The chain recombines TRBV7-8 with TRBJ1-6, with D unclear. Trimming removed 1 base from V and 4 bases from J, with 8 bases in between. The V gene's germline CDR1 is SGHVS and CDR2 FQNEAQ. The CDR3 runs 15 residues. The CDR3 is CASSLGFGYNSPLHF. Written as DNA, the CDR3 is TGTGCCAGCAGCTTAGGGTTCGGGTATAATTCACCCCTCCACTTT.

CDR3 amino acids: CASSPSGTVMNTEAFF. DNA of the CDR3: TGTGCCAGCAGCCCCTCCGGGACTGTTATGAACACTGAAGCTTTCTTT. J is TRBJ1-1 and V is TRBV6-4; D possibly corresponds to TRBD1 (5 bases). Germline lookup yields CDR1 MRHNA and CDR2 SNTAGT. The CDR3 covers 16 residues. The ends were cut back, 6 bases at V and 0 bases at J, with 17 bases in the middle.

V and J are TRBV5-6 and TRBJ1-4; 8 bases agree with TRBD1. The CDR3 has 15 residues. With V trimmed by 3 bases and J by 4 bases, 5 bases remained unmatched. Germline V CDR1 and CDR2: SGHDT, YYEEEE. In nucleotides, the CDR3 is TGTGCCAGCAGCTGGCGGGACAGGAGTAATGAAAAACTGTTTTTT. Amino acid sequence: CASSWRDRSNEKLFF.

This chain joins TRBV7-9 and TRBJ2-7; perhaps TRBD2 as D (6 bases). The CDR3 loop spans 16 amino acids. Trimming shortened V by 5 bases and J by 4 bases, and 21 bases separated the two germline ends. Germline CDR1 reads SEHNR; CDR2 reads FQNEAQ (reference sequence). CDR3 DNA sequence: TGTGCCAGCAGCGTCGCCGTGGGAGGAAAAGCGTACGAGCAGTACTTC. This sequence encodes CASSVAVGGKAYEQYF.

This clone was seen only once. The chain links TRBV6-1 to TRBJ1-6, with 8 bases aligning to TRBD1. The germline V gene encodes CDR1 MNHNS and CDR2 SASEGT. The CDR3 sequence is 19 residues long. Losses at the gene ends were 4 bases for V and 0 bases for J; bases not matched to a gene: 11. CDR3 sequence (DNA): TGTGCCAGCAGTGCGAGAACCGCAGGGGGCTACTCCTATAATTCACCCCTCCACTTT. Protein: CASSARTAGGYSYNSPLHF.

The chain is built from TRBV2 and TRBJ2-1; the D gene is possibly TRBD1 (6 bases). This CDR3 spans 15 amino acids. The germline V gene encodes CDR1 SNHLY and CDR2 FYNNEI. Trimming cost V 1 base and J 3 bases, with 10 bases left between them. The DNA for the CDR3 is TGTGCCAGCAGTGAAGGTGGGGGCGTCTACAATGAGCAGTTCTTC. Translation gives CASSEGGGVYNEQFF. Based on the CDR3 plus reference TRBV2 and TRBJ2-1, the full variable domain is EPEVTQTPSHQVTQMGQEVILRCVPISNHLYFYWYRQILGQKVEFLVSFYNNEISEKSEIFDDQFSVERPDGSNFTLKIRSTKLEDSAMYFCASSEGGGVYNEQFFGPGTRLTVL.

The rearrangement uses TRBV11-2 and TRBJ2-1, with 7 bases aligning to TRBD2. V lost 5 bases, J lost 8 bases, and 9 bases stayed unmatched. CDR3 length equals 14 residues. The V gene's germline CDR1 is SGHAT and CDR2 FQNNGV. This CDR3 is CASSGGLLGHEQFF. The CDR3 nucleotides are TGTGCCAGCAGCGGGGGACTATTGGGTCATGAGCAGTTCTTC.

This sequence joins TRBV6-6 and TRBJ2-5; a weak D match, TRBD2 (5 bases). Germline values: CDR1 MNHNY, CDR2 SVGAGI (reference sequence). Trimming took off 5 bases at V and 8 bases at J, with 9 bases between the two ends. The CDR3 has 11 residues. The CDR3 is CASSLRTTQYF. The CDR3 region has the DNA TGTGCCAGCAGTCTTCGGACTACCCAGTACTTC.

The chain joins TRBV30 to TRBJ2-7; 10 bases fit TRBD1. This CDR3 comprises 14 residues. The trim removed 3 bases at V and 3 bases at J, leaving 5 bases unmatched. Germline V gives CDR1 GTSNPN, CDR2 SVGIG (reference sequence). CDR3 sequence reads: CAWSRDRGIYEQYF. CDR3 in DNA: TGTGCCTGGAGCAGGGACAGGGGAATCTACGAGCAGTACTTC.

The chain employs TRBV5-6 and TRBJ2-1; TRBD1 agrees at 9 bases. V shed 4 bases and J 8 bases; nucleotides not matched to a gene: 10. The CDR3 extends over 15 amino acids. Germline CDR1 SGHDT, CDR2 YYEEEE. The DNA for the CDR3 is TGTGCCAGCAGCCCGGCAGGACAGGGGCGCGATGAGCAGTTCTTC. The encoded protein is CASSPAGQGRDEQFF.

V is TRBV7-9 and J is TRBJ1-6, with 7 bases fitting TRBD1. Unmatched junction bases numbered 2, after V lost 3 bases and J lost 6 bases. The length of the CDR3 is 14 residues. CDR1 SEHNR and CDR2 FQNEAQ come from the germline V gene (reference sequence). The CDR3, as DNA: TGTGCCAGCAGCTTGGGACAGATTAATTCACCCCTCCACTTT. Amino acids: CASSLGQINSPLHF.

This clone occurred a few times. The V call is TRBV11-2, the J call TRBJ2-3; 8 positions match TRBD2. There are 17 residues in the CDR3. The junction had 7 bases not matched to a gene; V was cut back by 2 bases and J by 0 bases. CDR1 and CDR2 (germline): SGHAT, FQNNGV. In DNA, the CDR3 is TGTGCCAGCAGCTTACACGGGGGGGCTGGAAGCACAGATACGCAGTATTTT. Its translation: CASSLHGGAGSTDTQYF.

This clone came up once. This chain uses TRBV6-4 with TRBJ2-3; a weak D match, TRBD2 (6 bases). The V end lost 2 bases, the J end lost 2 bases, and 11 bases lay between the germline ends. The CDR3 has 15 amino acids. CDR1 is MRHNA, CDR2 SNTAGT, per germline. The CDR3 DNA follows: TGTGCCAGCAGTGACGGCGGGGCCCACACAGATACGCAGTATTTT. Its translation: CASSDGGAHTDTQYF.